The 12 T cell receptor beta chains listed next were all sequenced from one sample in a study of beta chain features in type 1 diabetes listed by TCRdb under 2018. Library preparation used the immunoSEQ multiplex PCR assay. The High Capacity cDNA Reverse Transcription Kit was used to reverse transcribe all of the isolated RNA, meaning that expressed TCRB transcripts were what got sequenced. Drawn from immuneACCESS, this table holds only the in-frame rearrangements with V and J called that TCRdb kept. Clones are partly lost; checked studies trace under half to an unresolved V gene and leave the rest unexplained. The sample table contains hundreds of thousands of clones; only one count was recorded for around 15% of them. Jointly, the top ten make up less than 0.025% of the sample. No antigen is known for these receptors. The paper as a whole reports these results and caveats: Type 1 diabetes patients showed a moderate but significant shortening of TCRB CDR3 length in all four CD4+ subsets.

Sequencing was performed on naive CD4+ T cells from blood. The sample's cell subset or site, from its label and the paper: true naive CD4+ T cells. Every receptor here comes from a young man with type 1 diabetes.

For the CDR3, the DNA is TGTGCCAGCAGCCGTCCCGGCGGGGAAGTGAACACTGAAGCTTTCTTT. Protein product: CASSRPGGEVNTEAFF. J is TRBJ1-1 and V is TRBV7-9; no firm D call. Trimming removed 5 bases from V and 0 bases from J, with 16 bases in between. From germline, CDR1 is SEHNR and CDR2 FQNEAQ (reference sequence). There are 16 residues in the CDR3. Variable domain in full (rest from reference TRBV7-9 and TRBJ1-1): DTGVSQNPRHKITKRGQNVTFRCDPISEHNRLYWYRQTLGQGPEFLTYFQNEAQLEKSRLLSDRFSAERPKGSFSTLEIQRTEQGDSAMYLCASSRPGGEVNTEAFFGQGTRLTVV.

This clone has just a few counts. The gene calls are TRBV4-1 and TRBJ2-1; D is undetermined. Germline V gene data show CDR1 as MGHRA and CDR2 as YSYEKL. CDR3 size: 15 residues. V lost 0 bases, J lost 2 bases, and 8 bases lay in between. As DNA, the CDR3 is TGCGCCAGCAGCCAAGAAGTGGGGACCTACAATGAGCAGTTCTTC. It translates to CASSQEVGTYNEQFF.

This clone has just a few counts. The gene calls are TRBV28 and TRBJ2-7; D is ambiguous. V lost 2 bases and J lost 0, with 8 bases in between. The V gene's germline CDR1 is MDHEN and CDR2 SYDVKM. The CDR3 runs to 14 residues. In DNA, the CDR3 is TGTGCCAGCAGTTTAACGGACGGCTCCTACGAGCAGTACTTC. It codes for CASSLTDGSYEQYF.

The J gene is TRBJ1-2, the V gene TRBV13; the D is unclear. Trimming cost V 5 bases and J 4 bases, with 14 bases left between them. The CDR3 is 14 amino acids. Per the germline V gene, CDR1 is PRHDT and CDR2 is FYEKMQ (reference sequence). CDR3 residues: CASSAGPGSYGYTF. DNA of the CDR3: TGTGCCAGCAGCGCCGGACCGGGGAGCTATGGCTACACCTTC.

This rearrangement joins TRBV15 to TRBJ2-5; a weak D match, TRBD1 (6 bases). V was cut by 0 bases and J by 9 bases, with 14 bases left in between. CDR1 LNHNV and CDR2 YYDKDF come from the germline V gene (reference sequence). The CDR3 is made up of 14 amino acids. The CDR3 DNA is TGTGCCACCAGCAGAGATCGAGAGGGGGTCTCCCAGTACTTC. Translation gives CATSRDREGVSQYF.

This clone was recorded a few times. In nucleotides, the CDR3 is TGTGCCAGCAGCTTAGACTCCCCCGGGAGTGGCTACACCTTC. It translates to CASSLDSPGSGYTF. The chain recombines TRBV7-9 with TRBJ1-2; no definite D call. V was cut by 1 base and J by 7 bases, with 13 bases left in between. Germline loops: CDR1 SEHNR, CDR2 FQNEAQ (reference sequence). CDR3 length: 14 amino acids.

This clone occurred a few times. The chain joins TRBV11-2 to TRBJ1-2, with 11 bases matching TRBD1. CDR1 and CDR2 from the germline V gene are SGHAT and FQNNGV. This CDR3 has 15 residues. With 4 bases clipped from V and 4 bases from J, the junction kept 5 bases outside the gene matches. The CDR3: CASSSWTGGGYGYTF. The CDR3, as DNA: TGTGCCAGCAGCTCCTGGACAGGGGGCGGCTATGGCTACACCTTC.

This clone was found a few times. The chain is built from TRBV27 and TRBJ1-1; D not certain. V was shortened by 6 bases and J by 2 bases, with 10 bases between the two germline ends. The CDR3 runs 13 residues. The germline gives CDR1 MNHEY, CDR2 SMNVEV (reference sequence). The DNA for the CDR3 is TGTGCCAGCAGGGGGTTCGCCAACACTGAAGCTTTCTTT. Amino acids: CASRGFANTEAFF.

This clone was observed a handful of times. The CDR3 is CSVELTGETQYF. The CDR3 region has the DNA TGCAGCGTTGAATTGACCGGAGAGACCCAGTACTTC. The chain is built from TRBV29-1 and TRBJ2-5; D is unclear. The V end was cut by 2 bases, the J end by 4 bases, with 8 bases between. This CDR3 comprises 12 residues. Germline CDR1 is SQVTM and CDR2 is ANQGSEA.

The genes are TRBV6-6 and TRBJ1-5; D not resolved. Looked up from germline, CDR1 is MNHNY and CDR2 is SVGAGI (reference sequence). V lost 6 bases and J lost 0, with 12 bases in between. The CDR3 consists of 15 residues. The CDR3 protein is CASRYRGDSNQPQHF. As DNA, the CDR3 is TGTGCCAGCAGGTACAGAGGAGATAGCAATCAGCCCCAGCATTTT.

The V call is TRBV2, the J call TRBJ2-2; D is uncertain. V lost 5 bases to trimming and J lost 3 bases, with 10 bases between them. This CDR3 is 14 amino acids long. CDR1 is SNHLY and CDR2 is FYNNEI in the germline V gene. The CDR3 is CASSRYTDTGELFF. The CDR3 DNA reads TGTGCCAGCAGTAGATACACGGACACCGGGGAGCTGTTTTTT. Full variable domain (missing parts from reference TRBV2 and TRBJ2-2): EPEVTQTPSHQVTQMGQEVILRCVPISNHLYFYWYRQILGQKVEFLVSFYNNEISEKSEIFDDQFSVERPDGSNFTLKIRSTKLEDSAMYFCASSRYTDTGELFFGEGSRLTVL.

This clone showed up just a few times. The chain uses TRBV5-1 and TRBJ2-5; 8 nucleotides agree with TRBD1. Trimming took 4 bases from V and 2 from J; bases not matched to a gene: 4. This CDR3 is built from 14 residues. Germline CDR1 reads SGHRS; CDR2 reads YFSETQ. The CDR3 is CASSRDRGQETQYF. As DNA, the CDR3 is TGCGCCAGCAGCCGTGACAGGGGTCAAGAGACCCAGTACTTC.